The 21 T cell receptor beta chains listed next were all sequenced from one sample in a study of blood T cell repertoires in COVID-19. Sequenced by immunoSEQ multiplex PCR; TCRdb stores in-frame clones only, minus some. The sample holds hundreds of thousands of clones, 80% to 90% seen once. Sequencing was carried out using PBMCs or T cells enriched from blood (not recorded which). The receptors were gathered from a man in his forties in a cohort exposed to, infected with or recovered from COVID-19 (not recorded which).

This chain joins TRBV4-1 and TRBJ1-1; 7 bases map to TRBD1. Germline V gives CDR1 MGHRA, CDR2 YSYEKL. V lost 0 bases, J lost 4 bases, and 5 bases stayed unmatched. CDR3 length: 15 amino acids. CDR3 region: CASSQEQGFSTEAFF. The CDR3 region has the DNA TGCGCCAGCAGCCAAGAACAGGGGTTTAGCACTGAAGCTTTCTTT.

The chain combines TRBV11-2 with TRBJ2-1, with TRBD2 identical over 11 bases. With 5 bases clipped from V and 6 bases from J, the junction kept 6 bases outside the gene matches. The CDR3 length is 15 residues. Looked up from germline, CDR1 is SGHAT and CDR2 is FQNNGV. The chain's CDR3 is CASSPRSGRANEQFF. CDR3 in DNA: TGTGCCAGCAGCCCGCGTAGCGGGAGGGCCAATGAGCAGTTCTTC.

V gene TRBV28 combines with J gene TRBJ1-4, with TRBD1 identical over 8 bases. CDR1 and CDR2 (germline): MDHEN, SYDVKM. The CDR3 is 16 amino acids. J was trimmed by 4 bases and V by 1 base; bases with no gene match: 5. Here the CDR3 DNA reads TGTGCCAGCAGTTTATCTGTGGGGACAGGTAATGAAAAACTGTTTTTT. Its translation: CASSLSVGTGNEKLFF.

The chain has TRBV15 and TRBJ2-7; 7 bases are a match to TRBD1. V lost 0 bases and J lost 7; bases outside the gene matches: 6. From germline, CDR1 is LNHNV and CDR2 YYDKDF (reference sequence). This CDR3 region has 14 residues. The CDR3 spells CATSRDKGAEEQYF. The CDR3 DNA is TGTGCCACCAGCAGAGATAAGGGGGCCGAGGAGCAGTACTTC.

The chain joins TRBV27 to TRBJ1-1, with 8 bases lining up with TRBD1. Germline lookup yields CDR1 MNHEY and CDR2 SMNVEV (reference sequence). J was trimmed by 6 bases and V by 5 bases; bases with no gene match: 11. The CDR3 is made up of 15 amino acids. CDR3 region: CASSPIDRDRSEAFF. The DNA for the CDR3 is TGTGCCAGCAGTCCTATAGACCGGGACAGGTCTGAAGCTTTCTTT.

This chain uses TRBV18 with TRBJ2-5; no clear D. The V and J ends lost 3 bases and 1 base respectively, with 9 bases between them. Per the germline V gene, CDR1 is KGHSH and CDR2 is LQKENI. CDR3 length equals 14 residues. The DNA of the CDR3 is TGTGCCAGCTCACCTTTGGAGCTCCAAGAGACCCAGTACTTC. Its translation is CASSPLELQETQYF.

J is TRBJ2-7 and V is TRBV6-5, with D possibly matching TRBD2 (5 bases). Germline V gene data show CDR1 as MNHEY and CDR2 as SVGAGI. The V end was cut by 0 bases, the J end by 3 bases, with 15 bases between. The CDR3 contains 16 residues. This chain's CDR3 is CASSYSMLGGDYEQYF. The CDR3 bases are TGTGCCAGCAGTTACTCGATGCTAGGAGGAGACTACGAGCAGTACTTC.

J is TRBJ2-7 and V is TRBV5-5, with 7 bases matching TRBD1. Germline loops: CDR1 SGHKS, CDR2 YYEKEE (reference sequence). The V gene end was trimmed by 0 bases and the J gene end by 2 bases; junction bases not matched to a gene: 5. The length of the CDR3 is 15 residues. This CDR3 reads CASSLAQGSPYEQYF. CDR3 bases: TGTGCCAGCAGCTTGGCACAGGGGTCCCCCTACGAGCAGTACTTC.

The V gene is TRBV3-1 (or the pseudogene TRBV3-2), the J gene TRBJ1-6, with 7 bases lining up with TRBD1. After removal of 2 bases from V and 6 bases from J, the junction contained 7 bases not matched to a gene. The V gene's germline CDR1 is LGHDT and CDR2 YNNKEL (reference sequence). The CDR3 covers 16 residues. The chain's CDR3 is CASSQKKGALNSPLHF. The CDR3 nucleotides read TGTGCCAGCAGCCAAAAGAAGGGGGCGCTTAATTCACCCCTCCACTTT.

The genes are TRBV7-3 and TRBJ2-1; D is ambiguous. V lost 1 base to trimming and J lost 5 bases, with 15 bases between them. From germline, CDR1 is SGHTA and CDR2 FQGTGA. The CDR3 sequence is 16 residues long. The CDR3 DNA sequence: TGTGCCAGCAGCTTAAACCAGGCCCAGGCTGACAATGAGCAGTTCTTC. It is translated as CASSLNQAQADNEQFF.

The chain uses TRBV4-1 and TRBJ2-2; 13 bases map to TRBD2. After removal of 3 bases from V and 5 bases from J, the junction contained 3 bases not matched to a gene. The germline V gene has CDR1 MGHRA and CDR2 YSYEKL. CDR3 length equals 16 residues. Written as DNA, the CDR3 is TGCGCCAGCAGCCAGCAGACTAGCGGGAGGACCGGGGAGCTGTTTTTT. This sequence encodes CASSQQTSGRTGELFF.

The chain is built from TRBV7-9 and TRBJ2-3; D is undetermined. Trimming removed 1 base from V and 2 bases from J, with 10 bases in between. CDR1 is SEHNR, CDR2 FQNEAQ, per germline (reference sequence). The length of the CDR3 is 15 residues. CDR3 in amino acids: CASSLGSQVTDTQYF. In DNA form, the CDR3 reads TGTGCCAGCAGCTTAGGCAGTCAAGTCACAGATACGCAGTATTTT.

The sample holds one count of this clone. CDR3 residues: CASTLTGDQPQHF. DNA for the CDR3: TGTGCCAGCACGCTGACAGGGGATCAGCCCCAGCATTTT. The rearrangement uses TRBV5-5 and TRBJ1-5, with 8 positions matching TRBD1. CDR3 length: 13 amino acids. Germline V gene sequence: CDR1 SGHKS, CDR2 YYEKEE (reference sequence). J gave up 5 bases and V 6 bases, and 4 bases lay outside the gene matches.

The V call is TRBV20-1, the J call TRBJ1-2; D is unresolved. Trimming pared 5 bases from V and 8 bases from J, leaving 12 bases between. Germline V gene sequence: CDR1 DFQATT, CDR2 SNEGSKA (reference sequence). This CDR3 region has 11 residues. This chain's CDR3 is CSAGYLGGYTF. The CDR3, as DNA: TGCAGTGCTGGGTACCTAGGCGGCTACACCTTC.

This chain links TRBV27 with TRBJ1-1, with TRBD1 matching over 8 bases. V was pared by 3 bases and J by 3 bases, with 6 bases of the junction left unmatched. Germline V gene lookup returns CDR1 MNHEY and CDR2 SMNVEV (reference sequence). CDR3 length equals 15 residues. The CDR3 protein is CASSFQGAQDTEAFF. CDR3 sequence (DNA): TGTGCCAGCAGTTTCCAGGGGGCTCAGGACACTGAAGCTTTCTTT.

The chain recombines TRBV6-2 or TRBV6-3 with TRBJ2-6; 9 nucleotides match TRBD1. V shed 1 base and J 1 base; nucleotides not matched to a gene: 5. Germline V gene lookup returns CDR1 MNHEY and CDR2 SVGEGT. CDR3 length: 18 amino acids. This CDR3 reads CASSYYGTGSSGANVLTF. The CDR3 region has the DNA TGTGCCAGCAGTTACTATGGGACAGGGAGTTCTGGGGCCAACGTCCTGACTTTC.

V usage is TRBV29-1 and J usage is TRBJ1-5; 10 bases map to TRBD1. Germline CDR1 and CDR2: SQVTM and ANQGSEA. The CDR3 sequence is 19 residues long. The junction had 19 bases not matched to a gene; V was cut back by 8 bases and J by 0 bases. The DNA for the CDR3 is TGCAGCACTGCGGGGGGACAGGGGAAAATAGGGAGTAGCAATCAGCCCCAGCATTTT. Translated, it gives CSTAGGQGKIGSSNQPQHF.

This CDR3 is CASSLTGARGRYNEQFF. The CDR3, as DNA: TGTGCCAGCAGCTTAACCGGCGCGCGGGGCAGATACAATGAGCAGTTCTTC. This sequence joins TRBV7-3 and TRBJ2-1; TRBD2 is a possible D gene (6 bases). In germline, CDR1 is SGHTA, CDR2 FQGTGA. V lost 0 bases and J 4 bases, leaving 16 bases between the germline ends. The CDR3 has 17 residues.

Note on this clone: Additional DNA sequences in this sample encode the identical CDR3. V gene TRBV18 combines with J gene TRBJ1-1; 7 bases map to TRBD1. Looked up from germline, CDR1 is KGHSH and CDR2 is LQKENI. V was clipped by 3 bases and J by 4 bases; unmatched bases: 5. The CDR3 covers 14 residues. In DNA form, the CDR3 reads TGTGCCAGCTCACCCAAACAGGGGAGCACTGAAGCTTTCTTT. As protein: CASSPKQGSTEAFF.

The V call is TRBV7-9, the J call TRBJ2-3; 9 bases fit TRBD2. The CDR3 has 16 amino acids. J gave up 6 bases and V 1 base, and 8 bases lay outside the gene matches. From germline, CDR1 is SEHNR and CDR2 FQNEAQ (reference sequence). CDR3 DNA sequence: TGTGCCAGCAGCTTAGATGTAGCGGGAGCGAGGGATACGCAGTATTTT. Protein: CASSLDVAGARDTQYF.

The chain has TRBV5-1 and TRBJ2-1; 8 bases are a match to TRBD2. The trim removed 0 bases at V and 3 bases at J, leaving 5 bases unmatched. The CDR3 runs 16 residues. The V gene's germline CDR1 is SGHRS and CDR2 YFSETQ. CDR3 sequence reads: CASSLEALAGYNEQFF. Written as DNA, the CDR3 is TGCGCCAGCAGCTTGGAGGCGCTAGCGGGCTACAATGAGCAGTTCTTC.